What follows are 20 T cell receptor beta chains derived from one specimen sequenced in a study of blood T cell repertoires in COVID-19. Clones were read by immunoSEQ multiplex PCR, and TCRdb kept only the in-frame ones, dropping some. The repertoire holds 150,000 to 200,000 clones, with roughly 88% as singletons. Sequencing used PBMCs or T cells enriched from blood (not recorded which). All receptors come from a woman aged 60-75 years who had recovered from COVID-19.

This chain links TRBV20-1 with TRBJ2-1, with D possibly being TRBD2 (5 bases). The germline gives CDR1 DFQATT, CDR2 SNEGSKA (reference sequence). This CDR3 region has 16 residues. Trimming cost V 6 bases and J 2 bases, with 20 bases left between them. The DNA for the CDR3 is TGCAGTGCGAGTACCCCGTCAGCGGCCGCCTACAATGAGCAGTTCTTC. This sequence encodes CSASTPSAAAYNEQFF.

The V call is TRBV28, the J call TRBJ2-7; 10 bases agree with TRBD1. CDR3 length equals 15 residues. Germline V gene sequence: CDR1 MDHEN, CDR2 SYDVKM. Trimming at V came to 6 bases and at J to 4 bases, leaving 9 bases not matched to a gene. CDR3 sequence reads: CASSGPGTGEYEQYF. DNA for the CDR3: TGTGCCAGCAGCGGGCCCGGGACAGGGGAGTACGAGCAGTACTTC.

J is TRBJ2-1 and V is TRBV3-1 (or the pseudogene TRBV3-2); 12 nucleotides line up with TRBD2. This CDR3 comprises 16 residues. After removal of 4 bases from V and 9 bases from J, the junction contained 10 bases not matched to a gene. The V gene's germline CDR1 is LGHDT and CDR2 YNNKEL (reference sequence). This chain's CDR3 is CASSRLTSGGLREQFF. Written as DNA, the CDR3 is TGTGCCAGCAGCCGCCTAACTAGCGGGGGGTTGCGTGAGCAGTTCTTC.

V is TRBV5-4 and J is TRBJ1-2; no reliable D call. This CDR3 spans 12 amino acids. The germline gives CDR1 SGHNT, CDR2 YYREEE (reference sequence). V lost 4 bases and J lost 4, with 8 bases in between. The CDR3 DNA is TGTGCCAGCAGCCCAGACACCTATGGCTACACCTTC. Translating gives CASSPDTYGYTF.

This clone was counted only a few times. The gene calls are TRBV7-2 and TRBJ1-5, with D possibly matching TRBD1 (5 bases). With 5 bases removed from V and 4 bases from J, the gap between germline ends came to 12 bases. CDR3 length: 14 residues. The germline CDR1 and CDR2 sequences are SGHTA and FQGNSA. CDR3 sequence reads: CASSAGRLNQPQHF. The CDR3 DNA follows: TGTGCCAGCAGCGCAGGGAGGCTTAATCAGCCCCAGCATTTT.

The J gene is TRBJ1-6, the V gene TRBV3-1 (or the pseudogene TRBV3-2); unclear D gene. The germline gives CDR1 LGHDT, CDR2 YNNKEL (reference sequence). V was shortened by 1 base and J by 3 bases, with 10 bases between the two germline ends. The CDR3 runs 16 residues. CDR3 region: CASSQVGNIYNSPLHF. For the CDR3, the DNA is TGTGCCAGCAGCCAAGTCGGGAACATCTATAATTCACCCCTCCACTTT.

This chain links TRBV29-1 with TRBJ1-1; no firm D call. The CDR3 is 12 residues long. Germline-derived CDR1 and CDR2 are SQVTM and ANQGSEA. Deletions cut 7 bases from V and 1 base from J, with 10 bases between. The CDR3 loop reads CSAQAQNTEAFF. DNA of the CDR3: TGCAGCGCCCAGGCGCAGAACACTGAAGCTTTCTTT.

This rearrangement joins TRBV10-3 to TRBJ1-1, with 8 positions matching TRBD1. V lost 4 bases, J lost 4 bases, and 5 bases stayed unmatched. CDR3 length equals 14 residues. In germline, CDR1 is ENHRY, CDR2 SYGVKD. The CDR3 nucleotides are TGTGCCATCAGTGTAGGACAGGGTATCACTGAAGCTTTCTTT. Its translation is CAISVGQGITEAFF.

The chain is built from TRBV2 and TRBJ1-1, with D possibly TRBD1 on 5 matching bases. Per germline, CDR1 SNHLY and CDR2 FYNNEI. CDR3 size: 14 residues. V shed 6 bases and J shed 2 bases, with 13 bases lying between them. The CDR3: CASSPSGYNTEAFF. The CDR3 coding sequence is TGTGCCAGCAGCCCATCAGGGTACAACACTGAAGCTTTCTTT.

The chain links TRBV19 to TRBJ1-1, with D possibly matching TRBD1 (6 bases). Germline CDR1 LNHDA, CDR2 SQIVND (reference sequence). The V gene lost 6 bases and the J gene lost 3 bases, with 11 bases spanning the gap. CDR3 length equals 13 residues. CDR3 amino acids: CASRPTGYTEAFF. The CDR3 DNA reads TGTGCCAGTAGGCCTACAGGGTACACTGAAGCTTTCTTT.

V and J are TRBV24-1 and TRBJ2-7; 8 bases are a match to TRBD1. V lost 3 bases to trimming and J lost 2 bases; unmatched junction nucleotides: 8. The CDR3 runs to 16 residues. Per germline, CDR1 KGHDR and CDR2 SFDVKD. DNA of the CDR3: TGTGCCACCAGTGATCCCCGGACAGGGCATCCCTACGAGCAGTACTTC. This translates into CATSDPRTGHPYEQYF.

The chain employs TRBV4-1 and TRBJ1-4; 9 bases line up with TRBD1. The CDR3 length is 14 residues. V shed 8 bases and J 6 bases; nucleotides not matched to a gene: 7. Germline V gene lookup returns CDR1 MGHRA and CDR2 YSYEKL. The CDR3 spells CASRGTGPDEKLFF. In DNA form, the CDR3 reads TGCGCCAGCCGCGGGACAGGGCCAGATGAAAAACTGTTTTTT.

The CDR3 spells CASTDLTSSQYF. CDR3 sequence (DNA): TGTGCCAGCACCGACCTGACTAGCTCGCAGTACTTC. V and J are TRBV6-1 and TRBJ2-7, with 7 nucleotides matching TRBD2. The CDR3 totals 12 residues. After removal of 7 bases from V and 9 bases from J, the junction contained 9 bases not matched to a gene. CDR1 is MNHNS and CDR2 is SASEGT in the germline V gene.

This chain connects TRBV5-4 to TRBJ2-5; 12 bases map to TRBD2. The CDR3 consists of 15 residues. Germline CDR1 SGHNT, CDR2 YYREEE (reference sequence). Germline trimming cut 2 bases from V and 5 bases from J; bases unmatched to any gene: 4. CDR3 DNA sequence: TGTGCCAGCAGCTTAAGTCTAGCGGGAGGGGAGACCCAGTACTTC. Amino acids: CASSLSLAGGETQYF.

The genes are TRBV7-2 and TRBJ1-6, with D hard to call. Trimming cost V 2 bases and J 9 bases, with 11 bases left between them. This CDR3 has 14 amino acids. The germline V gene has CDR1 SGHTA and CDR2 FQGNSA. The CDR3 DNA is TGTGCCAGCAGCTTATTGGGCCGGGGTTCACCCCTCCACTTT. Protein sequence: CASSLLGRGSPLHF.

This CDR3 reads CACTQGILSPNYGYTF. In nucleotides, the CDR3 is TGTGCCTGTACACAGGGAATACTCTCCCCGAACTATGGCTACACCTTC. The chain is built from TRBV30 and TRBJ1-2, with D possibly TRBD1 on 6 matching bases. This CDR3 is built from 16 residues. V lost 6 bases and J 2 bases, leaving 22 bases between the germline ends. CDR1 GTSNPN and CDR2 SVGIG come from the germline V gene (reference sequence).

V is TRBV11-3 and J is TRBJ2-2, with D possibly matching TRBD1 (6 bases). The germline V gene encodes CDR1 SGHNT and CDR2 YENEEA. CDR3 length equals 15 residues. V dropped 6 bases and J dropped 4 bases, with 15 bases sitting between them. The CDR3 reads CASSPGTLGTGELFF. Written as DNA, the CDR3 is TGTGCCAGCAGTCCCGGGACACTTGGCACCGGGGAGCTGTTTTTT.

The chain combines TRBV28 with TRBJ1-2, with 7 bases fitting TRBD1. The V and J ends lost 6 bases and 0 bases, in that order; junction bases with no gene match: 16. Germline lookup yields CDR1 MDHEN and CDR2 SYDVKM. CDR3 size: 18 residues. The CDR3 reads CASRHPPGQPGANYGYTF. For the CDR3, the DNA is TGTGCCAGCAGGCATCCTCCGGGACAGCCCGGAGCTAACTATGGCTACACCTTC.

This clone occurred a few times. The chain links TRBV4-2 to TRBJ1-1; 7 bases align to TRBD1. J was trimmed by 4 bases and V by 0 bases; bases with no gene match: 11. The CDR3 covers 17 residues. Germline CDR1 and CDR2: LGHNA and YNFKEQ. The CDR3 bases are TGTGCCAGCAGCCAAGATCTGAGGGGGCGAAGGATCACTGAAGCTTTCTTT. It specifies CASSQDLRGRRITEAFF.

The chain has TRBV19 and TRBJ2-2; a weak D match, TRBD1 (6 bases). This CDR3 region has 17 residues. V shed 7 bases and J shed 1 base, with 19 bases lying between them. CDR1 and CDR2 from the germline V gene are LNHDA and SQIVND (reference sequence). The CDR3 protein is CASTKDRGTLNTGELFF. The CDR3 DNA follows: TGTGCCAGTACCAAAGACCGAGGGACACTGAACACCGGGGAGCTGTTTTTT.